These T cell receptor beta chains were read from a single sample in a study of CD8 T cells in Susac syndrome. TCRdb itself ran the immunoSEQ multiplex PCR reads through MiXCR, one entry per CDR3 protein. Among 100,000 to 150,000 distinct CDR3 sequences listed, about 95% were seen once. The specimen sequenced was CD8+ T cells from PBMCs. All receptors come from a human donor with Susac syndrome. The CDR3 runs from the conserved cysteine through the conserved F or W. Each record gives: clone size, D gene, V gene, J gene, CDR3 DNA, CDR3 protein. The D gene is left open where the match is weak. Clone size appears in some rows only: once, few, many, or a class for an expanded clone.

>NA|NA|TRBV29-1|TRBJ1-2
TGCAGCGTTGGTAGTGGAAACAGTGGTTACACCTTC
CSVGSGNSGYTF
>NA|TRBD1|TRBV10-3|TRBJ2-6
TGTGCCATCAGTGACTACGACAGGGTAATATCTGGGGCCAACGTCCTGACTTTC
CAISDYDRVISGANVLTF
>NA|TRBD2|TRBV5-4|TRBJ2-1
TGTGCCAGCAGCTTGCGGGGAGGTCGACTAGCGGGGGGGCCCTACTACAATGAGCAGTTCTTC
CASSLRGGRLAGGPYYNEQFF
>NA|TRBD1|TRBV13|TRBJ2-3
TGTGCCAGCAGCTCCTCAGGGGGTATGGGGGAGACAGATACGCAGTATTTT
CASSSSGGMGETDTQYF
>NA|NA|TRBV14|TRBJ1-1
TGTGCCAGCAGCCACCTTAGTATCAGGGACGCTTTCTTT
CASSHLSIRDAFF
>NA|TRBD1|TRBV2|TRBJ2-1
TGTGCCAGCAGTGTGATCTGGGACAGGGCCGTCTATGAGCAGTTCTTC
CASSVIWDRAVYEQFF
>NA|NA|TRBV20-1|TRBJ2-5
TGCAGTGCTAGACCCGGAGAGACCCAGTACTTC
CSARPGETQYF
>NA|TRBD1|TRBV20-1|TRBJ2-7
TGCAGTGCTAGGCCAACAGGGGACTACGAGCAGTACTTC
CSARPTGDYEQYF
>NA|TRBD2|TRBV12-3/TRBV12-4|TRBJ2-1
TGTGCCAGCAGACGGGGGGGCCGGTACAATGAGCAGTTCTTC
CASRRGGRYNEQFF
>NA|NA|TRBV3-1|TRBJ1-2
TGTGCCAGCAGCCAAGATCCAGGAGCTAACTATGGCTACACCTTC
CASSQDPGANYGYTF
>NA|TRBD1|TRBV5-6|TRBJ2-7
TGTGCCAGCAGCCAGGACAGGGACTACGAGCAGTACTTC
CASSQDRDYEQYF
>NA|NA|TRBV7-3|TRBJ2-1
TGTGCCAGCAGCCCACTAAACGGGGGTGAGCAGTTCTTC
CASSPLNGGEQFF
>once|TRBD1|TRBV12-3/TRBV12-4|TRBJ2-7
TGTGCCAGCAGTATCGAGACAGGGGGCAACGAGCAGTACTTC
CASSIETGGNEQYF
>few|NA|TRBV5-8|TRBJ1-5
TGTGCCAGCAGTTCTGGGGATAGCAATCAGCCCCAGCATTTT
CASSSGDSNQPQHF
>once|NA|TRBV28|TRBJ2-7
TGTGCCAGCACACAGGGATTTACTACGGGCGAGCAGTACTTC
CASTQGFTTGEQYF
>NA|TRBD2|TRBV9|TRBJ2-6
TGTGCCAGCAGCGTAGGGACTAGCGGGGGGACCTCTGGGGCCAACGTCCTGACTTTC
CASSVGTSGGTSGANVLTF
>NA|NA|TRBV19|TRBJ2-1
TGTGCCAGTAATCCCAACGGCTTGGGTGAGCAGTTCTTC
CASNPNGLGEQFF
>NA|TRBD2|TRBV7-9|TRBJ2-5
TGTGCCAGCAGCTCCACCTCCGGGGGGACAGAGACCCAGTACTTC
CASSSTSGGTETQYF
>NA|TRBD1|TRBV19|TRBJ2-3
TGTGCCAGTAGTAAGGACAGGACTTGGACAGATACGCAGTATTTT
CASSKDRTWTDTQYF
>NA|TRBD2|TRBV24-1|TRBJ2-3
TGTGCCACCAGGCCGGCGGGGGATGCAGATACGCAGTATTTT
CATRPAGDADTQYF
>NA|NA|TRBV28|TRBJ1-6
TGTGCCAGCAGCACAACAAGACCGTACCAGGGCTCACCCCTCCACTTT
CASSTTRPYQGSPLHF
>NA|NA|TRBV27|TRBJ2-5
TGTGCCAGCTTCAGCACCCCGAGGCAAGAGACCCAGTACTTC
CASFSTPRQETQYF
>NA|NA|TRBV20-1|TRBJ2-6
TGCAGTGCTTGTTGCACCGGGGCCAACGTCCTGACTTTC
CSACCTGANVLTF
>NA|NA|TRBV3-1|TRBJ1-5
TGTGCCAGCAGCCAAGGGGACTATTATAGCAATCAGCCCCAGCATTTT
CASSQGDYYSNQPQHF
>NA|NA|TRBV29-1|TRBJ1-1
TGCAGCGCTCAGGAGTCACAGCTGACTGAAGCTTTCTTT
CSAQESQLTEAFF
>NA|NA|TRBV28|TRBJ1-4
TGTGCCAGCAGTGTCACACAGGGACCCCTCCCCCTCCCTGGTGAAAAACTGTTTTTT
CASSVTQGPLPLPGEKLFF
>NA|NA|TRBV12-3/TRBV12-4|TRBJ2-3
TGTGCCAGCAAGAGTAGCAGGGATACGCAGTATTTT
CASKSSRDTQYF
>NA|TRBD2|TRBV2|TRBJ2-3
TGTGCCAGCAGTGGAAGCGGGGGGTCCACAGATACGCAGTATTTT
CASSGSGGSTDTQYF
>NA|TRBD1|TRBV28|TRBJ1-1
TGTGCCAGCAGAATAACGGGACAGCGGAACACTGAAGCTTTCTTT
CASRITGQRNTEAFF
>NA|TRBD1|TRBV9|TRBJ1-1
TGTGCCAGCAGCGTAGATGGACAGGGATGGACTGAAGCTTTCTTT
CASSVDGQGWTEAFF
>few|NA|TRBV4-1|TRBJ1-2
TGCGCCAGCAGCCCGAACACGGACACCGGCTATGGCTACACCTTC
CASSPNTDTGYGYTF
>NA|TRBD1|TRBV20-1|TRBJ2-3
TGCAGTGCCCGACAGGGATATAGCACAGATACGCAGTATTTT
CSARQGYSTDTQYF
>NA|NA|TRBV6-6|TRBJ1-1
TGTGCCAGCAGTCAGGGACGGCTGAACACTGAAGCTTTCTTT
CASSQGRLNTEAFF
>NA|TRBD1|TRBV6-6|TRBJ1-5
TGTGCCAGCAGTTTCCCGACAGGGTACCAATCAGAGCCCCAGCATTTT
CASSFPTGYQSEPQHF
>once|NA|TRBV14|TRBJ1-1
TGTGCCAGCAGCCTCGTTAGGGAGACATGGGCTTTCTTT
CASSLVRETWAFF
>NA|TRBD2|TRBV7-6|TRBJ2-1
TGTGCCAGCAGCTTCGCGGGGGGATCGGGCAATGAGCAGTTCTTC
CASSFAGGSGNEQFF
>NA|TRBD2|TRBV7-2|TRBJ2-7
TGTGCCAGCAGCCCTCTAGCGGGACGCACCTACGAGCAGTACTTC
CASSPLAGRTYEQYF
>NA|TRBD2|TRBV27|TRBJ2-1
TGTGCCAGCAGCCAGGCAGGTAGCGGGGCTTACAATGAGCAGTTCTTC
CASSQAGSGAYNEQFF
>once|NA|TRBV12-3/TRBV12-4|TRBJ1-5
TGTGCCAGCAGTCCCCGGGACAGCAATCAGCCCCAGCATTTT
CASSPRDSNQPQHF
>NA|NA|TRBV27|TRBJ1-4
TGTGCCAGCAGTTTCTCAGGAGATGAAAAACTGTTTTTT
CASSFSGDEKLFF
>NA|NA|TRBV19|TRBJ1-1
TGTGCCAGTAGTATCGGGACGACCGAAGCTTTCTTT
CASSIGTTEAFF
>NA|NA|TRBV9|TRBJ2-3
TGTGCCAGCAGCGTAGCCACACAAAGCACAGATACGCAGTATTTT
CASSVATQSTDTQYF
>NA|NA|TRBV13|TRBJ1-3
TGTGCCAGCAGCCCCCCGGGACTACCTAACACCATATATTTT
CASSPPGLPNTIYF
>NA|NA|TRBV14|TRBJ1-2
TGTGCCAGCAGCCAAGTCCCCCCGGTGCGGAGCTACACCTTC
CASSQVPPVRSYTF
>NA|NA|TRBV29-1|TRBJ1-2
TGCAGCGTTGAATTGGCTGGCTATGGCTACACCTTC
CSVELAGYGYTF
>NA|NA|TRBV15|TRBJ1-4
TGTGCCACGAAAGGGGCAACTAATGAAAAACTGTTTTTT
CATKGATNEKLFF
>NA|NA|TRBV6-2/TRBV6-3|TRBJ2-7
TGTGCCAGCAGTTACAAGGAGTCCTACGAGCAGTACTTC
CASSYKESYEQYF
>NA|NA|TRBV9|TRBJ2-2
TGTGCCAGCACCACACCCACCGGGGAGCTGTTTTTT
CASTTPTGELFF
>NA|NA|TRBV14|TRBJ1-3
TGTGCCAGCAGCCAAGATCGCAGCGTGGATTGGTACTCTGGAAACACCATATATTTT
CASSQDRSVDWYSGNTIYF
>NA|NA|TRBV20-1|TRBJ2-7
TGCAGTGCCACAGTTTCCTACGAGCAGTACTTC
CSATVSYEQYF
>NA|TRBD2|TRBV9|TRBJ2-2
TGTGCCAGCAGCCCCTCGGGACTAGCCCGCACCGGGGAGCTGTTTTTT
CASSPSGLARTGELFF
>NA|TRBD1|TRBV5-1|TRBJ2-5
TGCGCCAGCAGCAGCCCCCCGGACAGGGGGCAAGAGACCCAGTACTTC
CASSSPPDRGQETQYF
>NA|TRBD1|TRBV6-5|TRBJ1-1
TGTGCCAGCAGTTACGAGGGGGCGTACACTGAAGCTTTCTTT
CASSYEGAYTEAFF